What follows is one T cell receptor beta chain and its context. Its antigen is as yet unknown. The data derive from a study of siplizumab effects on memory and regulatory T cells. Study results and caveats: Alloreactive sequences tracing back to unstimulated CD4+ memory cells fell significantly with siplizumab.

Produced via immunoSEQ multiplex PCR; TCRdb's table is partial and in-frame only. Of 90,000 to 110,000 clones listed, about 92% were seen once; the top ten hold around 0.29%. The material sequenced was CD4+ T cells sorted from blood. This TCR was sampled from a human donor in good health.

CDR3 sequence reads: CASSIVPNTEAFF. For the CDR3, the DNA is TGTGCCAGCAGCATAGTCCCGAACACTGAAGCTTTCTTT. J is TRBJ1-1 and V is TRBV7-8; D unresolved. The CDR3 runs to 13 residues. Germline V gives CDR1 SGHVS, CDR2 FQNEAQ. V was clipped by 5 bases and J by 1 base, with 8 bases between them.